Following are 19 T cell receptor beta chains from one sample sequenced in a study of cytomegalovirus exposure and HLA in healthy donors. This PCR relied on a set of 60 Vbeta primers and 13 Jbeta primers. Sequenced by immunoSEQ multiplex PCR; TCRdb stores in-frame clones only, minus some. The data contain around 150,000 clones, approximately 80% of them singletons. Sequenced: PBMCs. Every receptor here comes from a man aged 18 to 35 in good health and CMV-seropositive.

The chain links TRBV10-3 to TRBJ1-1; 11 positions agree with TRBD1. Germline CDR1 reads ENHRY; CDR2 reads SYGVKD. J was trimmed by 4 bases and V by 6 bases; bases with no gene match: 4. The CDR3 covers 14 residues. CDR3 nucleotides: TGTGCCATCAGGCCGGGACAGGGGGGCACTGAAGCTTTCTTT. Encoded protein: CAIRPGQGGTEAFF.

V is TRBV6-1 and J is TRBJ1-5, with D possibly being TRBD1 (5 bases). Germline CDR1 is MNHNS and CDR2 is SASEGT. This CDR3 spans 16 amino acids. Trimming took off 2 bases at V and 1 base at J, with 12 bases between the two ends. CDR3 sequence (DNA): TGTGCCAGCAGTGAACCGAACCCAGGGAGCAATCAGCCCCAGCATTTT. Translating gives CASSEPNPGSNQPQHF.

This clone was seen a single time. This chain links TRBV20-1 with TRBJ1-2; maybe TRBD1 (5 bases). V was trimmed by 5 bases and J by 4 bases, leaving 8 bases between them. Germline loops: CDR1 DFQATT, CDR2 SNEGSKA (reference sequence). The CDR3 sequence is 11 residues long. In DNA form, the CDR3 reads TGCAGTGCTCTCAGGGCCTATGGCTACACCTTC. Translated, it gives CSALRAYGYTF.

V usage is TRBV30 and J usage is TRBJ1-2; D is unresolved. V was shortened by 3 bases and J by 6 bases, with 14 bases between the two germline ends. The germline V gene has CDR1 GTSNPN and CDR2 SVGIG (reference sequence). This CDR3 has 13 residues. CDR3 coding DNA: TGTGCCTGGAGCGTGGAGGATTTGGATGGCTACACCTTC. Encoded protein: CAWSVEDLDGYTF.

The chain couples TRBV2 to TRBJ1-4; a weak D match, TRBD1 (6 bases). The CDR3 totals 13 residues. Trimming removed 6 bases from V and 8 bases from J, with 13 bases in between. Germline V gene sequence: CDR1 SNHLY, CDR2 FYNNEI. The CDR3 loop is CASRGAAYEKLFF. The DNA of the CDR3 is TGTGCCAGCAGGGGGGCAGCCTACGAAAAACTGTTTTTT.

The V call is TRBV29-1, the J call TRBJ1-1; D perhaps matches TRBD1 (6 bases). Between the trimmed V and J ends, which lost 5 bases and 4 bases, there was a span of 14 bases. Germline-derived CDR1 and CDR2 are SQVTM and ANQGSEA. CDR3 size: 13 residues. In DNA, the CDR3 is TGCAGCGTTCAGGGGTTATTCCGCACTGAAGCTTTCTTT. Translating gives CSVQGLFRTEAFF.

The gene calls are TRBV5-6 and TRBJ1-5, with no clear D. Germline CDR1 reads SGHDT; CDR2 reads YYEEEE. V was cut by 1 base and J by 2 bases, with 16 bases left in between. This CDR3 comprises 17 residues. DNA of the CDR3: TGTGCCAGCAGCTTGAGGACTGAGGGTTATGGCAATCAGCCCCAGCATTTT. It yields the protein CASSLRTEGYGNQPQHF.

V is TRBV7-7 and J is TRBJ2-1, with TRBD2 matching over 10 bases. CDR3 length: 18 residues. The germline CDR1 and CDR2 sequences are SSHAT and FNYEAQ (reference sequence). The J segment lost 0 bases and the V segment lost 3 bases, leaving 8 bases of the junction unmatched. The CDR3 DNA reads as TGTGCCAGCAGCTTGGGCCGGCCTAGCGGGAGCTCCTACAATGAGCAGTTCTTC. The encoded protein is CASSLGRPSGSSYNEQFF.

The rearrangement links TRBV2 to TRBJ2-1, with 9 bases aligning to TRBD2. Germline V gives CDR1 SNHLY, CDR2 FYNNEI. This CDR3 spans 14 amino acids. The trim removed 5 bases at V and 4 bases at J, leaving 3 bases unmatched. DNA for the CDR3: TGTGCCAGCAGTTCTCTAGCGGGGTACAATGAGCAGTTCTTC. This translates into CASSSLAGYNEQFF.

The CDR3 reads CAIGPAGSSYEQYF. The DNA of the CDR3 is TGTGCCATCGGACCGGCGGGAAGCTCCTACGAGCAGTACTTC. The rearrangement joins TRBV19 to TRBJ2-5; D is possibly TRBD2 (6 bases). The J call may be incorrect, as the DNA end agrees better with TRBJ2-7. Germline lookup yields CDR1 LNHDA and CDR2 SQIVND (reference sequence). The CDR3 contains 14 residues.

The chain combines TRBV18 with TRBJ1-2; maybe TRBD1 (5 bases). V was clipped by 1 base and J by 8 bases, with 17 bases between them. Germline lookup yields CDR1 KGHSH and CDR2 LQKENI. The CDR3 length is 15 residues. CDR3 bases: TGTGCCAGCTCACCACTGGCACAGGCCGACGGGGGCTACACCTTC. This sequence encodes CASSPLAQADGGYTF. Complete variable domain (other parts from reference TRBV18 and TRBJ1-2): NAGVMQNPRHLVRRRGQEARLRCSPMKGHSHVYWYRQLPEEGLKFMVYLQKENIIDESGMPKERFSAEFPKEGPSILRIQQVVRGDSAAYFCASSPLAQADGGYTFGSGTRLTVV.

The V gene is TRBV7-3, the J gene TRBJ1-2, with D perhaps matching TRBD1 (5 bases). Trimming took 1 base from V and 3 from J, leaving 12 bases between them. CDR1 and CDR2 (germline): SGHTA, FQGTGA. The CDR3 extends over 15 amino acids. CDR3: CASSLSGAEDYGYTF. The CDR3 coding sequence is TGTGCCAGCAGCTTAAGCGGGGCGGAGGACTATGGCTACACCTTC.

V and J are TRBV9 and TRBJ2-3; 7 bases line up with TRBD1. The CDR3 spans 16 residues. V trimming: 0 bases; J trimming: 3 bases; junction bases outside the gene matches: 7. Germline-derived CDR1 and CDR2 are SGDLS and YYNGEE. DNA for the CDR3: TGTGCCAGCAGCGTAGCCGACAGGGTCGGGACAGATACGCAGTATTTT. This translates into CASSVADRVGTDTQYF. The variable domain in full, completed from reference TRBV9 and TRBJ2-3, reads DSGVTQTPKHLITATGQRVTLRCSPRSGDLSVYWYQQSLDQGLQFLIQYYNGEERAKGNILERFSAQQFPDLHSELNLSSLELGDSALYFCASSVADRVGTDTQYFGPGTRLTVL.

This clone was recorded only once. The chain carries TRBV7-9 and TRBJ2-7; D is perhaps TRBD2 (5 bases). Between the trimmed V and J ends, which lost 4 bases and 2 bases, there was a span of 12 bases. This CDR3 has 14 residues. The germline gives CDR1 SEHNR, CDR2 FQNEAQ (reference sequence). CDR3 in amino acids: CASSSIGITYEQYF. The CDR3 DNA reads TGTGCCAGCAGCTCGATCGGGATCACCTACGAGCAGTACTTC. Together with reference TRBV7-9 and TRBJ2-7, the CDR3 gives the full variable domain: DTGVSQNPRHKITKRGQNVTFRCDPISEHNRLYWYRQTLGQGPEFLTYFQNEAQLEKSRLLSDRFSAERPKGSFSTLEIQRTEQGDSAMYLCASSSIGITYEQYFGPGTRLTVT.

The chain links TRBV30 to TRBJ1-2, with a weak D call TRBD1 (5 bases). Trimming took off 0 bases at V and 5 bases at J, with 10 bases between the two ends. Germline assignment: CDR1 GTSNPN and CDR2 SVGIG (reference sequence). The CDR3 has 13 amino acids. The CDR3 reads CAWSVERGYGYTF. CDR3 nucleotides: TGTGCCTGGAGTGTAGAGCGGGGGTATGGCTACACCTTC.

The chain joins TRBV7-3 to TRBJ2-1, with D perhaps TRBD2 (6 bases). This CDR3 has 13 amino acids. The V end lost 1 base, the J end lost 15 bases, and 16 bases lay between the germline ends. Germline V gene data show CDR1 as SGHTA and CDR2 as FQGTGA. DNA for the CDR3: TGTGCCAGCAGCTTAAGTCCCGCTAGCGCCCTGTTCTTC. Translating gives CASSLSPASALFF.

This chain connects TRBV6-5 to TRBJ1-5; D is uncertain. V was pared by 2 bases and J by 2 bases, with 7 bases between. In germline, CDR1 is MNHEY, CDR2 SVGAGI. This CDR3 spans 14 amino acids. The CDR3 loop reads CASSYGPGNQPQHF. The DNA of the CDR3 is TGTGCCAGCAGTTACGGCCCAGGCAATCAGCCCCAGCATTTT.

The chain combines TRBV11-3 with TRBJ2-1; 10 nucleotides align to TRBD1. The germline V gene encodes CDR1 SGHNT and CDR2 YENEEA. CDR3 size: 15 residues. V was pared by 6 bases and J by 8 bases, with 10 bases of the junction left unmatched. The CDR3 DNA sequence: TGTGCCAGCAGTCACCGGGACAGGGGTTTAGATGAGCAGTTCTTC. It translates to CASSHRDRGLDEQFF.

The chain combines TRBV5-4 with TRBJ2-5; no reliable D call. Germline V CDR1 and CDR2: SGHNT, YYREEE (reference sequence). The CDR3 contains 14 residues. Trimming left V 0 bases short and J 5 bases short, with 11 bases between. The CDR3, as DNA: TGTGCCAGCAGCTTGGCCGGTGCCCTGGAGACCCAGTACTTC. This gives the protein CASSLAGALETQYF.